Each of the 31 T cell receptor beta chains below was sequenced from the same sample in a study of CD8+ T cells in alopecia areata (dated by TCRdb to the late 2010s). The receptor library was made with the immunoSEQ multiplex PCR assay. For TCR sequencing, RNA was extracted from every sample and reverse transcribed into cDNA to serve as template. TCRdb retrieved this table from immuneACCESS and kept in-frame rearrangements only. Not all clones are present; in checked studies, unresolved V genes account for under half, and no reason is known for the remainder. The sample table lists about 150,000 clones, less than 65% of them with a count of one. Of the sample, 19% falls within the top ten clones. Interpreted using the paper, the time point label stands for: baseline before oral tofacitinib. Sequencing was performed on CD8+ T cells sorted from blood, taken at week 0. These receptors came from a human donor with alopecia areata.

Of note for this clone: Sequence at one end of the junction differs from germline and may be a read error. CDR3 nucleotides: TGTGCCAGCAGCGTCGGAAGGTTT. Protein product: CASSVGRF. The genes are TRBV5-6 and TRBJ1-4; the D is unclear. Germline V gives CDR1 SGHDT, CDR2 YYEEEE. The CDR3 consists of 8 residues.

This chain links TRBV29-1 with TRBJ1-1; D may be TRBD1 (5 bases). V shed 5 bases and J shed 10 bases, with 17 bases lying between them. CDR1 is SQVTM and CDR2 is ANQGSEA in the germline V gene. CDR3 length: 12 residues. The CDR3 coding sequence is TGCAGCGTTCCCGGGACCCAATCGGGAGCTTTCTTT. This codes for CSVPGTQSGAFF.

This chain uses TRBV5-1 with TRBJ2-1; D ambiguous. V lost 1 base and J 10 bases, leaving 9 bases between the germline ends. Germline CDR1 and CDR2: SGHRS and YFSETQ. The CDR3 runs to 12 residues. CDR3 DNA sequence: TGCGCCAGCAGCTTGAGCCCTACCGAGCAGTTCTTC. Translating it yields CASSLSPTEQFF. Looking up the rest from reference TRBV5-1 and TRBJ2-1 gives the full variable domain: KAGVTQTPRYLIKTRGQQVTLSCSPISGHRSVSWYQQTPGQGLQFLFEYFSETQRNKGNFPGRFSGRQFSNSRSEMNVSTLELGDSALYLCASSLSPTEQFFGPGTRLTVL.

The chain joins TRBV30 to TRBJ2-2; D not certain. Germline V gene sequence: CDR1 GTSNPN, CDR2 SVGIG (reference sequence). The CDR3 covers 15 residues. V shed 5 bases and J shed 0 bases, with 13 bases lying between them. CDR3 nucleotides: TGTGCCTGGGGCCTCGGACCCACGAACACCGGGGAGCTGTTTTTT. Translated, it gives CAWGLGPTNTGELFF.

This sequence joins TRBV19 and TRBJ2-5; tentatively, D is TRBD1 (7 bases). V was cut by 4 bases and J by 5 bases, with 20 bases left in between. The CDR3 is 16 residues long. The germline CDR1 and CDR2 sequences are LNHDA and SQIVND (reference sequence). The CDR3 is CASSTSGQEGGETQYF. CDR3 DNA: TGTGCCAGTAGTACCAGTGGACAGGAGGGTGGGGAGACCCAGTACTTC.

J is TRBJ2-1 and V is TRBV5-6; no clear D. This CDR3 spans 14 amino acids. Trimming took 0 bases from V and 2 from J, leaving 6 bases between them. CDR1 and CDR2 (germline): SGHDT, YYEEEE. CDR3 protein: CASSLELAYNEQFF. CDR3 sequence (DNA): TGTGCCAGCAGCTTGGAGCTAGCCTACAATGAGCAGTTCTTC.

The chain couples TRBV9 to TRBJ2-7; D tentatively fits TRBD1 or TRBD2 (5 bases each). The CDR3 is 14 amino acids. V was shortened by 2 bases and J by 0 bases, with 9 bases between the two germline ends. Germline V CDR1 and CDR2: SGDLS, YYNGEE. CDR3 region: CASSVGASSYEQYF. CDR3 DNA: TGTGCCAGCAGCGTCGGGGCGAGCTCCTACGAGCAGTACTTC.

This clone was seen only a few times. The CDR3, as DNA: TGTGCCAGCAGCCAAGAGAGGCGCGGGGGGGCGATAGAGACCCAGTACTTC. It translates to CASSQERRGGAIETQYF. The chain links TRBV4-2 to TRBJ2-5, with 9 bases aligning to TRBD2. Germline V lookup: CDR1 LGHNA, CDR2 YNFKEQ. With 0 bases clipped from V and 4 bases from J, the junction kept 9 bases outside the gene matches. CDR3 length equals 17 residues.

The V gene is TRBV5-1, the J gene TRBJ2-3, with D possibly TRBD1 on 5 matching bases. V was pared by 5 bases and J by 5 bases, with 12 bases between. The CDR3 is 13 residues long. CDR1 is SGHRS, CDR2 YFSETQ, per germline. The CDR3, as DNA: TGCGCCAGCAGTGGTGGGGCCGGAGATACGCAGTATTTT. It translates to CASSGGAGDTQYF.

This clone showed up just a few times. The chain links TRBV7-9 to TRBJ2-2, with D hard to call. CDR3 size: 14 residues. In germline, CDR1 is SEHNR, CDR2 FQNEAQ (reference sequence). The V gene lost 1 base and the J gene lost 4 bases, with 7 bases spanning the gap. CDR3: CASSLVQPTGELFF. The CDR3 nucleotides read TGTGCCAGCAGCTTAGTTCAGCCCACCGGGGAGCTGTTTTTT.

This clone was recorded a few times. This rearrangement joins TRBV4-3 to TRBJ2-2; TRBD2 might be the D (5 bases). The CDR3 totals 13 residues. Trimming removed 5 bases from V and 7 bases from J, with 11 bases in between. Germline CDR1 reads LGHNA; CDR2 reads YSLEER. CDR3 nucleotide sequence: TGCGCCAGCAGCTCTCACAGCGGCGGGGAGCTGTTTTTT. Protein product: CASSSHSGGELFF.

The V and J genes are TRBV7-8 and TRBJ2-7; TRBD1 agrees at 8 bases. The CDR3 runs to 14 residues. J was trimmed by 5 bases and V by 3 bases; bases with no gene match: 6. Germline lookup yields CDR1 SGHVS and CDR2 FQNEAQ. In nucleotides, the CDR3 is TGTGCCAGCAGCTTTCCGGGACAGGAAAACGAGCAGTACTTC. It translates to CASSFPGQENEQYF.

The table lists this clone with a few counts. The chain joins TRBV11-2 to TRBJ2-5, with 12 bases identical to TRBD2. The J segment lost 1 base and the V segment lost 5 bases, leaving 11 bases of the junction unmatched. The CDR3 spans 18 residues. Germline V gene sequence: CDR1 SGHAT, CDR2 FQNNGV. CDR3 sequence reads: CASSSRPGLAGSQETQYF. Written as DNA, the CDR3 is TGTGCCAGCAGCAGTCGCCCAGGACTAGCGGGGAGCCAAGAGACCCAGTACTTC. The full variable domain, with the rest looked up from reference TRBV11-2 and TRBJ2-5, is EAGVAQSPRYKIIEKRQSVAFWCNPISGHATLYWYQQILGQGPKLLIQFQNNGVVDDSQLPKDRFSAERLKGVDSTLKIQPAKLEDSAVYLCASSSRPGLAGSQETQYFGPGTRLLVL.

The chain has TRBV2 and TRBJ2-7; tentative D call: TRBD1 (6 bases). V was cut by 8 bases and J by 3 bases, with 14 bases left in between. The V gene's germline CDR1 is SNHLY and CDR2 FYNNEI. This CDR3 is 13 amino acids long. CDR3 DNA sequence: TGTGCCAGCCGCTCAGGACAGAACTACGAGCAGTACTTC. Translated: CASRSGQNYEQYF. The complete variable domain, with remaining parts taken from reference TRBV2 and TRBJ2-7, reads EPEVTQTPSHQVTQMGQEVILRCVPISNHLYFYWYRQILGQKVEFLVSFYNNEISEKSEIFDDQFSVERPDGSNFTLKIRSTKLEDSAMYFCASRSGQNYEQYFGPGTRLTVT.

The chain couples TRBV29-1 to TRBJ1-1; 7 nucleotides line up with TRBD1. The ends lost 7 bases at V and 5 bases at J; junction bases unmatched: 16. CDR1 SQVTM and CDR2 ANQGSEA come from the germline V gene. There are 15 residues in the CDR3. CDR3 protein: CSAIDRVVVNTEAFF. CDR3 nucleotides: TGCAGCGCCATTGACAGGGTGGTAGTTAATACTGAAGCTTTCTTT.

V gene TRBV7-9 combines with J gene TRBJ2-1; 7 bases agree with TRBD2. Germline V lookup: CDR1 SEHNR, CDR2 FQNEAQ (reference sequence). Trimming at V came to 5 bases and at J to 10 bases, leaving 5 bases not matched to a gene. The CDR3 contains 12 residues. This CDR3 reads CASSPGGPEQFF. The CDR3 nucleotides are TGTGCCAGCAGCCCGGGGGGACCGGAGCAGTTCTTC.

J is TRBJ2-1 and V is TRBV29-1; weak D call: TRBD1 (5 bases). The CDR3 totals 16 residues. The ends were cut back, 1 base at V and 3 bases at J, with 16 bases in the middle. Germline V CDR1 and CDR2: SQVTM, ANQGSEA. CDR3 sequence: CSVEGGETVHYNEQFF. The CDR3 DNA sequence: TGCAGCGTTGAAGGGGGCGAAACAGTCCACTACAATGAGCAGTTCTTC.

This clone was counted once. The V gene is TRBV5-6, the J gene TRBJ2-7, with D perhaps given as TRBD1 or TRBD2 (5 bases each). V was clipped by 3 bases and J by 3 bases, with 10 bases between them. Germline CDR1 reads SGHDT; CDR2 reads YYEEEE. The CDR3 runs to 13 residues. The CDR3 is CASSSGPIYEQYF. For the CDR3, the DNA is TGTGCCAGCAGCTCGGGACCAATCTACGAGCAGTACTTC.

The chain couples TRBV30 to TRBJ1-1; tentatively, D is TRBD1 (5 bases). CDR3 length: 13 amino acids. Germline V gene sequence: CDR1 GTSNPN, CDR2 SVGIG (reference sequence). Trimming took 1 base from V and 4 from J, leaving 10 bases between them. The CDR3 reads CAWSDQGGTEAFF. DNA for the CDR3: TGTGCCTGGAGTGATCAGGGTGGCACTGAAGCTTTCTTT.

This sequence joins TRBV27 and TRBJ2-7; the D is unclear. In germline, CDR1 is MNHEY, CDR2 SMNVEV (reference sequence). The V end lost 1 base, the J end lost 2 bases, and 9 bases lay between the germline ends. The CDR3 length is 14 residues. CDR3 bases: TGTGCCAGCAGTTTATTCGAAGGCACCTACGAGCAGTACTTC. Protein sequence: CASSLFEGTYEQYF.

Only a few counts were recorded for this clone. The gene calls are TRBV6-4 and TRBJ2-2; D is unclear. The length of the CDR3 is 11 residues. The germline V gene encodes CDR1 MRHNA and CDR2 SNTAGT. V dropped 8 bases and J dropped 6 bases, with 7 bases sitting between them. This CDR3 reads CASRSAGELFF. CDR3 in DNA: TGTGCCAGCCGGTCGGCCGGGGAGCTGTTTTTT.

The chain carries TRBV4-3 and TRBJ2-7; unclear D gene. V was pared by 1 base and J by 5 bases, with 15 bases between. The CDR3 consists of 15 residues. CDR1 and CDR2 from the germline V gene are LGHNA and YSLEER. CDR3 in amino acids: CASSQGFPTTHEQYF. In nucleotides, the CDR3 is TGCGCCAGCAGCCAAGGGTTCCCTACGACCCACGAGCAGTACTTC.

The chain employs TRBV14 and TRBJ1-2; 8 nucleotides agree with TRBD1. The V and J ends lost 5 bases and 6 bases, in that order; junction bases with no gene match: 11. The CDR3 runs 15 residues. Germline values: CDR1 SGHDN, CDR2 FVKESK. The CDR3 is CASSSTQGARNGYTF. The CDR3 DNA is TGTGCCAGCAGCTCAACCCAGGGGGCTAGGAATGGCTACACCTTC.

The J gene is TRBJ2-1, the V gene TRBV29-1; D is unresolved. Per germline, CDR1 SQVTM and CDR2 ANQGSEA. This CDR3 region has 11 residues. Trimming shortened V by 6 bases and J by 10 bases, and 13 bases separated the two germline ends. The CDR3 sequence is CSVWAKIEQFF. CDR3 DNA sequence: TGCAGCGTCTGGGCGAAGATCGAGCAGTTCTTC.

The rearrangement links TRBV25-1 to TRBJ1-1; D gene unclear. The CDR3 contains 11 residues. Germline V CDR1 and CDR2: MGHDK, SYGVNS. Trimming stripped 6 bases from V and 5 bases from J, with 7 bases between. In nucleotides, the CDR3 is TGTGCCAGCAGCGGGTGGACTGAAGCTTTCTTT. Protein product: CASSGWTEAFF.

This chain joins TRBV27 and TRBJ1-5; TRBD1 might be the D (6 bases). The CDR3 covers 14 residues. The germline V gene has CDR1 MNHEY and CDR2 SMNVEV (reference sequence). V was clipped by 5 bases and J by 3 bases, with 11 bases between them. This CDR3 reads CASSQQGPNQPQHF. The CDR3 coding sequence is TGTGCCAGCAGTCAACAGGGACCCAATCAGCCCCAGCATTTT.

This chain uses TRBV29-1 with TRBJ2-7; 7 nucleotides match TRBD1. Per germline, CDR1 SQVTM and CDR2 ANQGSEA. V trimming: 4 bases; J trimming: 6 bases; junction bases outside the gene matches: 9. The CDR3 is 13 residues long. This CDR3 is CSVVSTGLGEQYF. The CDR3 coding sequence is TGCAGCGTTGTATCGACAGGGCTCGGCGAGCAGTACTTC.

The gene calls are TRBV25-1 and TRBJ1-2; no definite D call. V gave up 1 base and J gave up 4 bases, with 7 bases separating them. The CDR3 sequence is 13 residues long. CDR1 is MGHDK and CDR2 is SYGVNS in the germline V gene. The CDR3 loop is CASSESDLYGYTF. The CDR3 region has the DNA TGTGCCAGCAGTGAATCGGACCTCTATGGCTACACCTTC.

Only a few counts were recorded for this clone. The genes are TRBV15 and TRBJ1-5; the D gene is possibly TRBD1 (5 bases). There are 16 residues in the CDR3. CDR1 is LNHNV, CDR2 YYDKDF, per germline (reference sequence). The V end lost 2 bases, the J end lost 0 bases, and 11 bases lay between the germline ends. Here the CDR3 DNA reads TGTGCCACCAGCAGAACGAGACAGAATAGCAATCAGCCCCAGCATTTT. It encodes CATSRTRQNSNQPQHF.

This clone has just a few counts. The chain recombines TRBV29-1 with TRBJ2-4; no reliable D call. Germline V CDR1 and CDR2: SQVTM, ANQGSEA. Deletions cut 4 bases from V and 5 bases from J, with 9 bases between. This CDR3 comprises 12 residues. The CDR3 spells CSVASGENIQYF. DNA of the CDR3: TGCAGCGTTGCTTCAGGAGAAAACATTCAGTACTTC. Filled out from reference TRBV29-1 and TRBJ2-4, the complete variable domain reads SAVISQKPSRDICQRGTSLTIQCQVDSQVTMMFWYRQQPGQSLTLIATANQGSEATYESGFVIDKFPISRPNLTFSTLTVSNMSPEDSSIYLCSVASGENIQYFGAGTRLSVL.

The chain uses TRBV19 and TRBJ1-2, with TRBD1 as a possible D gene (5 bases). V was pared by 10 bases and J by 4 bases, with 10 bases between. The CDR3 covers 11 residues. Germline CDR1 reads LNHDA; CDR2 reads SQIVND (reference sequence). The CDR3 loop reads CATRAVYGYTF. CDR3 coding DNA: TGTGCCACCAGGGCGGTCTATGGCTACACCTTC.